This T cell receptor beta chain came from a study of T cell responses to AZD1222 COVID-19 vaccine. Generated by immunoSEQ multiplex PCR, the TCRdb table keeps only in-frame clones and is missing some. The sample holds 150,000 to 200,000 clones, approximately 93% seen once. The CDR3 is made up of 16 amino acids. Germline assignment: CDR1 SNHLY and CDR2 FYNNEI. V lost 6 bases to trimming and J lost 0 bases; unmatched junction nucleotides: 0. Broader study findings: The CD4 TCRs associated with vaccination extended across spike and predominated at 160-218 and 743-854. No repertoire was sampled before or during the peak T cell response, only after it. Only a handful of people who got AZD1222 tested seropositive at baseline. Females outnumbered males among donors, who were mostly white British; clonal diversity was possibly underestimated.

In the case of this clone: Its specificity is unknown.

The sample in question was peripheral blood, obtained on day 0 of AZD1222 vaccination. V and J are TRBV2 and TRBJ2-2; 14 positions match TRBD2. The clonotype originates from an adult in good health. CDR3 sequence (DNA): TGTGCCAGCAGGGGACTAGCGGGAGCGAACACCGGGGAGCTGTTTTTT. Translation gives CASRGLAGANTGELFF.